Listed below are T cell receptor beta chains from one sample, sequenced in a study of human T cells and chemical hapten exposure. TCRdb re-derived calls from the RACE reads in MiXCR, one entry per CDR3 protein. The table lists 350,000 or so distinct CDR3 sequences, about 7% of them singletons, with 8.4% in the top ten. Specimen: whole blood, collected in connection with sensitization to the hapten diphenylcyclopropenone (DPC). These receptors were collected from a woman between 18 and 29 years old with alopecia areata. Some clones in this sample may be carry-over from other donors' samples. Each CDR3 is given with its conserved first and last residue. A D gene is named only where the DNA matches it firmly. Size is stated for part of the rows, as once, few or many counts, or as a class when the clone is expanded.

CDR3 protein: CASSPVGLAGASTDTQYF; CDR3 DNA: TGTGCCAGCAGTCCCGTCGGCCTAGCGGGGGCCAGCACAGATACGCAGTATTTT; D gene: TRBD2; V gene: TRBV27; J gene: TRBJ2-3; clone size: NA
CDR3 protein: CASSLPWGAETQYF; CDR3 DNA: TGTGCCAGCAGCTTACCGTGGGGGGCGGAGACCCAGTACTTC; D gene: NA; V gene: TRBV7-9; J gene: TRBJ2-5; clone size: NA
CDR3 protein: CASSPEGGASEAFF; CDR3 DNA: TGTGCCAGCTCACCCGAGGGGGGGGCTAGTGAAGCTTTCTTT; D gene: NA; V gene: TRBV18; J gene: TRBJ1-1; clone size: NA
CDR3 protein: CAISETLVGSTQYF; CDR3 DNA: TGTGCCATCAGTGAGACCTTGGTGGGGAGTACGCAGTATTTT; D gene: NA; V gene: TRBV10-3; J gene: TRBJ2-3; clone size: NA
CDR3 protein: CASSLFRGAGTNEKLFF; CDR3 DNA: TGTGCCAGCAGTTTATTCCGCGGGGCAGGGACTAATGAAAAACTGTTTTTT; D gene: NA; V gene: TRBV12-3/TRBV12-4; J gene: TRBJ1-4; clone size: NA
CDR3 protein: CAIQPGTGDEQYF; CDR3 DNA: TGTGCCATCCAGCCCGGGACAGGGGACGAGCAGTACTTC; D gene: TRBD1; V gene: TRBV10-3; J gene: TRBJ2-7; clone size: many
CDR3 protein: CASSLDGTLPQETQYF; CDR3 DNA: TGCGCCAGCAGCCTGGATGGGACTCTTCCCCAAGAGACCCAGTACTTC; D gene: NA; V gene: TRBV5-1; J gene: TRBJ2-5; clone size: few
CDR3 protein: CASNPLPRATGDTQYF; CDR3 DNA: TGTGCCAGCAACCCCCTCCCTCGAGCTACGGGAGATACGCAGTATTTT; D gene: NA; V gene: TRBV7-9; J gene: TRBJ2-3; clone size: few
CDR3 protein: CASSPSVAAGNTIYF; CDR3 DNA: TGTGCCAGCAGCCCAAGCGTGGCGGCTGGAAACACCATATATTTT; D gene: NA; V gene: TRBV7-8; J gene: TRBJ1-3; clone size: NA
CDR3 protein: CASSREGLAATDTQYF; CDR3 DNA: TGCGCCAGCAGCCGGGAGGGACTAGCGGCCACAGATACGCAGTATTTT; D gene: TRBD2; V gene: TRBV5-1; J gene: TRBJ2-3; clone size: many
CDR3 protein: CASSQQGLLGYTF; CDR3 DNA: TGTGCCAGCAGCCAACAGGGACTCCTAGGCTACACCTTC; D gene: NA; V gene: TRBV3-1; J gene: TRBJ1-2; clone size: few
CDR3 protein: CASSPRLAGFEGDTQYF; CDR3 DNA: TGTGCCAGCAGCCCCAGACTAGCGGGCTTCGAGGGAGATACGCAGTATTTT; D gene: TRBD2; V gene: TRBV7-8; J gene: TRBJ2-3; clone size: NA
CDR3 protein: CASSSTDPIYGYTF; CDR3 DNA: TGCGCCAGCAGCTCGACAGACCCTATCTATGGCTACACCTTC; D gene: NA; V gene: TRBV5-1; J gene: TRBJ1-2; clone size: many
CDR3 protein: CASSQDRSKGQETQYF; CDR3 DNA: TGCGCCAGCAGCCAGGACCGATCGAAGGGCCAAGAGACCCAGTACTTC; D gene: NA; V gene: TRBV4-1; J gene: TRBJ2-5; clone size: NA
CDR3 protein: CASSLTGLRGGTGELFF; CDR3 DNA: TGTGCCAGCAGCTTGACAGGGCTCCGGGGAGGTACCGGGGAGCTGTTTTTT; D gene: NA; V gene: TRBV7-3; J gene: TRBJ2-2; clone size: NA
CDR3 protein: CASSEKDSGVTDTQYF; CDR3 DNA: TGTGCCAGCAGTGAAAAGGATAGCGGGGTCACAGATACGCAGTATTTT; D gene: TRBD2; V gene: TRBV25-1; J gene: TRBJ2-3; clone size: few
CDR3 protein: CASSLAHQETQYF; CDR3 DNA: TGTGCCAGCAGCTTAGCACATCAAGAGACCCAGTACTTC; D gene: NA; V gene: TRBV7-2; J gene: TRBJ2-5; clone size: many
CDR3 protein: CSVEEMTARSGELFF; CDR3 DNA: TGCAGCGTTGAAGAAATGACGGCACGGAGCGGGGAGCTGTTTTTT; D gene: NA; V gene: TRBV29-1; J gene: TRBJ2-2; clone size: many
CDR3 protein: CASKVTGSSKSVAFF; CDR3 DNA: TGTGCCAGCAAGGTCACAGGGAGTTCTAAAAGCGTAGCTTTCTTT; D gene: NA; V gene: TRBV14; J gene: TRBJ1-1; clone size: many
CDR3 protein: CASSLNGGVSSYEQYF; CDR3 DNA: TGTGCCAGCAGCTTAAACGGCGGGGTGAGCTCCTACGAGCAGTACTTC; D gene: NA; V gene: TRBV7-3; J gene: TRBJ2-7; clone size: many
CDR3 protein: CASSETQGDNSPLHF; CDR3 DNA: TGTGCCAGCAGTGAAACTCAGGGGGATAATTCACCCCTCCACTTT; D gene: TRBD1; V gene: TRBV12-3/TRBV12-4; J gene: TRBJ1-6; clone size: many
CDR3 protein: CASSLALPGAGNTIYF; CDR3 DNA: TGCGCCAGCAGCTTGGCCCTTCCAGGGGCTGGAAACACCATATATTTT; D gene: NA; V gene: TRBV5-1; J gene: TRBJ1-3; clone size: few
CDR3 protein: CASSPFSTGTEAFF; CDR3 DNA: TGTGCCAGCAGCCCCTTCAGCACAGGCACTGAAGCTTTCTTT; D gene: NA; V gene: TRBV28; J gene: TRBJ1-1; clone size: NA
CDR3 protein: CASSYLGGLYSPLHF; CDR3 DNA: TGTGCCAGCAGTTATCTTGGGGGCCTATATTCACCCCTCCACTTT; D gene: NA; V gene: TRBV6-5; J gene: TRBJ1-6; clone size: few
CDR3 protein: CASSNSGHQPQHF; CDR3 DNA: TGTGCCAGCAGTAACAGCGGGCATCAGCCCCAGCATTTT; D gene: NA; V gene: TRBV6-2/TRBV6-3; J gene: TRBJ1-5; clone size: NA